This T cell receptor beta chain was observed in a study of blood T cell repertoires in COVID-19. In the study overall: From T cells, B-cell-depleted T cells, or PBMCs came the material, which was cDNA or gDNA.

TCRdb keeps only in-frame clones here, not all; method: immunoSEQ multiplex PCR. This sample yields 150,000 to 200,000 clones, of which roughly 80% are seen a single time; roughly 15% belongs to the top ten. This CDR3 is built from 14 residues. Germline V gene sequence: CDR1 MDHEN, CDR2 SYDVKM. V gave up 6 bases and J gave up 6 bases; unmatched junction bases: 5. The sample consisted of peripheral blood. The source of this sequence is a woman in her 70s with COVID-19, enrolled during active disease. This chain joins TRBV28 and TRBJ1-6, with 7 bases aligning to TRBD1. In DNA, the CDR3 is TGTGCCAGCAGCTACGGACAGGTTAATTCACCCCTCCACTTT. It encodes CASSYGQVNSPLHF.